Listed below are T cell receptor beta chains from one sample, sequenced in a study of Ad26.COV2.S vaccination and SARS-CoV-2 variants. TCRdb keeps only in-frame clones here, not all; method: immunoSEQ multiplex PCR. The sample contains 300,000 to 350,000 clones, 90% of which appear only once. Sequencing was performed on peripheral blood, taken in a trial of Ad26.COV2.S vaccine versus placebo. The receptor set was obtained from a person between 18 and 60 years old who received the Ad26.COV2.S COVID-19 vaccine or a placebo. The CDR3 runs from the conserved cysteine through the conserved F or W. A D gene is named only where the DNA matches it firmly. A row's size may be missing; if present it is once, few, many or a size class.

j_call: TRBJ2-5; clone_size: NA; d_call: NA; v_call: TRBV12-3/TRBV12-4; cdr3_aa: CASSLGETQYF; cdr3_nt: TGTGCCAGCAGTTTAGGCGAGACCCAGTACTTC
j_call: TRBJ1-3; clone_size: NA; d_call: NA; v_call: TRBV5-4; cdr3_aa: CASSLGGFGSGNTIYF; cdr3_nt: TGTGCCAGCAGCTTGGGAGGGTTTGGCTCTGGAAACACCATATATTTT
j_call: TRBJ2-3; clone_size: NA; d_call: NA; v_call: TRBV27; cdr3_aa: CASSREMTDTQYF; cdr3_nt: TGTGCCAGCAGTCGCGAAATGACAGATACGCAGTATTTT
j_call: TRBJ1-5; clone_size: NA; d_call: NA; v_call: TRBV7-9; cdr3_aa: CASSLAGGVVDQPQHF; cdr3_nt: TGTGCCAGCAGCTTAGCAGGGGGGGTGGTAGATCAGCCCCAGCATTTT
j_call: TRBJ1-1; clone_size: NA; d_call: NA; v_call: TRBV7-9; cdr3_aa: CASSLVTAFHTEAFF; cdr3_nt: TGTGCCAGCAGCTTAGTAACAGCCTTCCACACTGAAGCTTTCTTT
j_call: TRBJ1-1; clone_size: once; d_call: NA; v_call: TRBV11-3; cdr3_aa: CASSPGGGEAFF; cdr3_nt: TGTGCCAGCAGCCCGGGAGGGGGAGAAGCTTTCTTT
j_call: TRBJ1-2; clone_size: NA; d_call: TRBD1; v_call: TRBV6-1; cdr3_aa: CASSEVPGGDYGYTF; cdr3_nt: TGTGCCAGCAGTGAAGTTCCAGGGGGCGACTATGGCTACACCTTC
j_call: TRBJ2-1; clone_size: once; d_call: TRBD2; v_call: TRBV5-1; cdr3_aa: CASSMTSGRADEQFF; cdr3_nt: TGCGCCAGCAGCATGACTAGCGGGAGGGCGGATGAGCAGTTCTTC
j_call: TRBJ1-5; clone_size: NA; d_call: NA; v_call: TRBV28; cdr3_aa: CASSLFGNFNQPQHF; cdr3_nt: TGTGCCAGCAGTTTATTCGGAAACTTTAATCAGCCCCAGCATTTT
j_call: TRBJ2-5; clone_size: NA; d_call: NA; v_call: TRBV6-5; cdr3_aa: CASSYSLVGEETQYF; cdr3_nt: TGTGCCAGCAGTTACTCCCTAGTGGGTGAAGAGACCCAGTACTTC
j_call: TRBJ1-5; clone_size: once; d_call: NA; v_call: TRBV3-1/TRBV3-2; cdr3_aa: CASSQDLARPQHF; cdr3_nt: TGTGCCAGCAGCCAAGATTTAGCGCGGCCCCAGCATTTT
j_call: TRBJ2-7; clone_size: NA; d_call: TRBD1; v_call: TRBV2; cdr3_aa: CASRDRVSYEQYF; cdr3_nt: TGTGCCAGCAGAGACAGGGTCTCCTACGAGCAGTACTTC
j_call: TRBJ1-2; clone_size: NA; d_call: NA; v_call: TRBV11-2; cdr3_aa: CASSWGGLSYGYTF; cdr3_nt: TGTGCCAGCAGCTGGGGAGGACTGAGCTATGGCTACACCTTC
j_call: TRBJ2-3; clone_size: NA; d_call: TRBD1; v_call: TRBV2; cdr3_aa: CATTFGQGPDTQYF; cdr3_nt: TGTGCCACCACCTTCGGACAGGGACCCGATACGCAGTATTTT
j_call: TRBJ1-1; clone_size: NA; d_call: NA; v_call: TRBV12-3/TRBV12-4; cdr3_aa: CASSRGTVSVAFF; cdr3_nt: TGTGCCAGCAGCAGGGGCACCGTTTCGGTAGCTTTCTTT
j_call: TRBJ2-1; clone_size: NA; d_call: TRBD2; v_call: TRBV4-1; cdr3_aa: CASSHREGLYNEQFF; cdr3_nt: TGCGCCAGCAGCCACCGGGAGGGCCTCTACAATGAGCAGTTCTTC
j_call: TRBJ1-2; clone_size: NA; d_call: NA; v_call: TRBV6-6; cdr3_aa: CASTQARSDYGYTF; cdr3_nt: TGTGCCAGCACTCAAGCGCGGTCTGACTATGGCTACACCTTC
j_call: TRBJ1-2; clone_size: NA; d_call: NA; v_call: TRBV13; cdr3_aa: CASSAAGGAYGYTF; cdr3_nt: TGTGCCAGCAGCGCAGCGGGGGGGGCATATGGCTACACCTTC
j_call: TRBJ2-1; clone_size: NA; d_call: TRBD2; v_call: TRBV4-3; cdr3_aa: CASSQVSGLAGISYNEQFF; cdr3_nt: TGCGCCAGCAGCCAAGTGTCGGGGCTAGCGGGGATCTCCTACAATGAGCAGTTCTTC
j_call: TRBJ2-1; clone_size: NA; d_call: TRBD2; v_call: TRBV2; cdr3_aa: CAVAGGYNEQFF; cdr3_nt: TGTGCCGTAGCGGGGGGGTACAATGAGCAGTTCTTC
j_call: TRBJ2-2; clone_size: NA; d_call: TRBD2; v_call: TRBV19; cdr3_aa: CASSIPGLAGDQSNTGELFF; cdr3_nt: TGTGCCAGTAGTATACCGGGACTAGCGGGGGACCAGTCGAACACCGGGGAGCTGTTTTTT
j_call: TRBJ2-7; clone_size: NA; d_call: NA; v_call: TRBV7-6; cdr3_aa: CASSFPGAGEQYF; cdr3_nt: TGTGCCAGCAGCTTTCCGGGGGCCGGCGAGCAGTACTTC
j_call: TRBJ1-3; clone_size: NA; d_call: TRBD1; v_call: TRBV7-2; cdr3_aa: CASSYDRGGNTIYF; cdr3_nt: TGTGCCAGCAGCTATGACAGGGGCGGAAACACCATATATTTT
j_call: TRBJ2-4; clone_size: NA; d_call: NA; v_call: TRBV21-1; cdr3_aa: CASSDSSAKNIQYF; cdr3_nt: TGTGCCAGCAGCGACTCCTCAGCCAAAAACATTCAGTACTTC
j_call: TRBJ1-1; clone_size: NA; d_call: TRBD1; v_call: TRBV27; cdr3_aa: CASSSNPRQGATEAFF; cdr3_nt: TGTGCCAGCAGTTCCAACCCGCGACAGGGGGCCACTGAAGCTTTCTTT
j_call: TRBJ2-5; clone_size: NA; d_call: TRBD2; v_call: TRBV5-6; cdr3_aa: CAGARWLAGVETQYF; cdr3_nt: TGTGCCGGCGCCCGTTGGCTAGCGGGGGTAGAGACCCAGTACTTC
j_call: TRBJ2-1; clone_size: NA; d_call: TRBD2; v_call: TRBV9; cdr3_aa: CASSVGPSGNNEQFF; cdr3_nt: TGTGCCAGCAGCGTAGGGCCTAGCGGAAACAATGAGCAGTTCTTC
j_call: TRBJ1-1; clone_size: NA; d_call: NA; v_call: TRBV7-9; cdr3_aa: CASSPDSRNTEAFF; cdr3_nt: TGTGCCAGCAGCCCGGACAGCAGGAACACTGAAGCTTTCTTT
j_call: TRBJ1-2; clone_size: NA; d_call: TRBD1; v_call: TRBV6-5; cdr3_aa: CASSYLLGEGAYGYTF; cdr3_nt: TGTGCCAGCAGTTACCTCCTCGGGGAGGGGGCGTATGGCTACACCTTC
j_call: TRBJ2-3; clone_size: NA; d_call: TRBD1; v_call: TRBV7-3; cdr3_aa: CASSPPPGQGMSTDTQYF; cdr3_nt: TGTGCCAGCAGCCCGCCCCCCGGACAGGGAATGAGCACAGATACGCAGTATTTT
j_call: TRBJ2-1; clone_size: NA; d_call: TRBD2; v_call: TRBV12-5; cdr3_aa: CASGLAEYNEQFF; cdr3_nt: TGTGCTAGTGGTCTAGCGGAATACAATGAGCAGTTCTTC
j_call: TRBJ1-2; clone_size: NA; d_call: NA; v_call: TRBV29-1; cdr3_aa: CSAPDGNYGYTF; cdr3_nt: TGCAGCGCCCCTGACGGGAACTATGGCTACACCTTC
j_call: TRBJ2-2; clone_size: NA; d_call: NA; v_call: TRBV25-1; cdr3_aa: CASSEVSTANTGELFF; cdr3_nt: TGTGCCAGCAGTGAGGTCTCAACAGCGAACACCGGGGAGCTGTTTTTT